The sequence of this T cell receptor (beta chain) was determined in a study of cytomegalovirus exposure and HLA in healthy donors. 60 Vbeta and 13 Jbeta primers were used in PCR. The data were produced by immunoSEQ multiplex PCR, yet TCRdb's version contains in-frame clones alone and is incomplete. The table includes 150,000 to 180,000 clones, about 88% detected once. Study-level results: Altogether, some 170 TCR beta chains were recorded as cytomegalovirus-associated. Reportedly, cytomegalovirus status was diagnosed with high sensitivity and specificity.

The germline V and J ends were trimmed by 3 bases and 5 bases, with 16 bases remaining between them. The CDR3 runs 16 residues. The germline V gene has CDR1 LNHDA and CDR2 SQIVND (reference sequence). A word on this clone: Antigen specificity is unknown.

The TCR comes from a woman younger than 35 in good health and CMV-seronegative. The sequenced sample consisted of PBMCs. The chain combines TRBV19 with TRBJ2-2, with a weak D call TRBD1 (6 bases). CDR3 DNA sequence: TGTGCCAGTAGTATGTCGTCAGGTAGGGGGACCGGGGAGCTGTTTTTT. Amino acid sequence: CASSMSSGRGTGELFF.